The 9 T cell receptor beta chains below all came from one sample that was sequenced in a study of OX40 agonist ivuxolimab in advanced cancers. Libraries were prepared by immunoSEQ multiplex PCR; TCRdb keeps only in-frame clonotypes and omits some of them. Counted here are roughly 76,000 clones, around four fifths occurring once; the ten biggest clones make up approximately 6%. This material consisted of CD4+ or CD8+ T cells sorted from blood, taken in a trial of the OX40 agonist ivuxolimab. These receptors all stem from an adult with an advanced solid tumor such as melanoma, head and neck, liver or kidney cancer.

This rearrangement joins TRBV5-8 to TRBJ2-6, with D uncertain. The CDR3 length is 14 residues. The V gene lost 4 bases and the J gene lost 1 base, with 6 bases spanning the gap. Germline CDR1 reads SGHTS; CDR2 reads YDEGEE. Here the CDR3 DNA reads TGTGCCAGCAGCCCTCTATCTGGGGCCAACGTCCTGACTTTC. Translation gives CASSPLSGANVLTF.

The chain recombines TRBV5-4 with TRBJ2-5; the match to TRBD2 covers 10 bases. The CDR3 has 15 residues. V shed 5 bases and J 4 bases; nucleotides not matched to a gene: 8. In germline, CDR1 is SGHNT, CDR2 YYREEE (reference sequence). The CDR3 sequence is CASSKRGGQVETQYF. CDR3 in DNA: TGTGCCAGCAGTAAGCGGGGGGGCCAGGTAGAGACCCAGTACTTC.

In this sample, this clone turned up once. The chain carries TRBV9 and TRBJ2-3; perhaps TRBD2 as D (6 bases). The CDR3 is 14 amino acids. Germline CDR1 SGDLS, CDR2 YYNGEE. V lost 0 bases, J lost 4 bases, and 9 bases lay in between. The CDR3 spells CASSVEGLPDTQYF. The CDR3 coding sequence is TGTGCCAGCAGCGTAGAGGGACTGCCAGATACGCAGTATTTT.

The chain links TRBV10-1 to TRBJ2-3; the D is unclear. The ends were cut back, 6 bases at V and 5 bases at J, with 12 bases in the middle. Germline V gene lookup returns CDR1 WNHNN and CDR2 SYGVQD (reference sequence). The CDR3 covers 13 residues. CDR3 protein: CASRPAPGDTQYF. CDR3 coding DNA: TGCGCCAGCAGACCCGCCCCGGGAGATACGCAGTATTTT.

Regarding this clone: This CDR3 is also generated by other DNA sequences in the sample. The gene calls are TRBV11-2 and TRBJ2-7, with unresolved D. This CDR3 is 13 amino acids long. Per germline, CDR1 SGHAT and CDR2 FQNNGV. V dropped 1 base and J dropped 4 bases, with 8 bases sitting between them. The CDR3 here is CASSLGDGYEQYF. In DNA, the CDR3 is TGTGCCAGCAGCTTAGGGGATGGGTACGAGCAGTACTTC.

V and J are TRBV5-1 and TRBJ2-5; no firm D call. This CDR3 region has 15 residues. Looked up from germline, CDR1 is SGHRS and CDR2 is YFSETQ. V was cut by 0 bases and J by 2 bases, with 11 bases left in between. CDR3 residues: CASSLAPGVQETQYF. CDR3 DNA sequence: TGCGCCAGCAGCTTGGCCCCTGGGGTTCAAGAGACCCAGTACTTC.

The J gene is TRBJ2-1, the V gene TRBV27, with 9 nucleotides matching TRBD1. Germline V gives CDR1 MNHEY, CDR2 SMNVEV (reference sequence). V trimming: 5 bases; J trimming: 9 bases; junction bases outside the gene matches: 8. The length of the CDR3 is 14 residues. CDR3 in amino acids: CASSLGTGYGEQFF. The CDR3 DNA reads TGTGCCAGCAGTCTAGGGACAGGGTACGGTGAGCAGTTCTTC.

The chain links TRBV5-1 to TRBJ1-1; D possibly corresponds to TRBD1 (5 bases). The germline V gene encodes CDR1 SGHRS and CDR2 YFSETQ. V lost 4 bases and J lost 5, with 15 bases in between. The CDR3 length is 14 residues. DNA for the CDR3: TGCGCCAGCAGCCCTCCGACAGAAGTTACTGAAGCTTTCTTT. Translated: CASSPPTEVTEAFF.

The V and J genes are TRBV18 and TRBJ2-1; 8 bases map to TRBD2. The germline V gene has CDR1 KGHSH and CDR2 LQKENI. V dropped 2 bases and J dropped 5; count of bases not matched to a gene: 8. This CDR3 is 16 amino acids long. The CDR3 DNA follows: TGTGCCAGCTCACCATTCTCTTTAGCGGGGAACAATGAGCAGTTCTTC. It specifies CASSPFSLAGNNEQFF.